This note documents a single T cell receptor beta chain sequence. What antigen it recognizes has not been identified. Within one base of it there is no much larger clone, and no base qualities were kept. The sample originates from a study of blood T cell repertoires in COVID-19 (dated by TCRdb to 2018 to 2020). General notes on the study: Samples covering the acute and convalescent phases of COVID-19 were provided by collaborators in the United States, Italy and Spain. The prospective study material was composed of cDNA or gDNA derived from T cells, B-cell-depleted T cells, or PBMCs. Subjects who had been exposed to COVID-19, were actively infected with it, or had recovered from it provided the deeply sampled blood TCRbeta repertoires that made up the dataset. A freely available public database, intended as a resource for researchers studying the immune response to SARS-CoV-2, is where the repertoires were released. The samples were drawn from two sources: the first 160 participants of the ongoing ImmuneRACE study, and 1,254 subjects contributed by 6 global collaborators. A de-identified subject ID, COVID-19 status, age in years and sex were almost always included in the sample metadata. HLA class I and class II types, where available, came from metadata supplied by the sample provider rather than from assay-based typing. The study at large found these results: The amount of clinical and demographic metadata varied by source and participant and was provided uncurated.

TCRbeta CDR3 regions were amplified from genomic DNA by means of the immunoSEQ Assay, a bias-controlled multiplex PCR. Processing in the source paper ran as follows. The number of nucleated cells in each sample was estimated from the amplification of reference gene primers within the assay. To quantify the absolute abundance of each unique TCRbeta CDR3 rearrangement, sequence reads were collapsed and filtered. For each sample, productive Simpson clonality was calculated by taking the square root of Simpson's diversity index across productive rearrangements. TCRdb mirrors the immuneACCESS table, restricted to in-frame sequences. Some clones are absent from its copies; in checked studies, under half trace to an unresolved V gene, and the reason for the others is unknown. V and J calls plus clone size are reproduced from that table; the DNA served to infer D and trimming. Counted in this sample were 20,000 to 25,000 clones; 75% to 95% of them appeared once. 18% of the sample is in the top ten clones.

The collaborating institutions used their own protocols to collect whole blood in K2EDTA tubes. Collaborator samples were shipped for TCRbeta analysis as frozen whole blood, isolated PBMCs, or DNA extracted from either sample type. The CDR3, cysteine through phenylalanine, is 15 amino acids long. The CDR3 DNA has 45 bases and is translated from base 1. CDR1 and CDR2, looked up from the germline V gene, are SGHNT and YENEEA. V ends up 5 bases short and J 5 bases short, with an unmatched junction base count of 10. The sample consisted of peripheral blood. The clonotype was recovered from a human donor in a cohort sampled during active COVID-19. This chain joins TRBV11-3 to TRBJ2-5; 8 junctional bases match TRBD2. The DNA reads as follows: TGTGCCAGCAGCATAAGAGCGGGGGCGGGTGAGACCCAGTACTTC. Translation gives CASSIRAGAGETQYF.